Listed here are 9 T cell receptor beta chains from one sample, sequenced in a study of CD8 T cells in Susac syndrome. cDNA came from roughly 0.5 to 1 ug RNA primed by random hexamers. TCRdb passed the immunoSEQ multiplex PCR reads through MiXCR, listing each CDR3 protein once. Among some 450,000 distinct CDR3 sequences listed, 85% were seen once. The sample taken for sequencing was CD8+ T cells from PBMCs. These receptors all stem from a human donor with multiple sclerosis.

V gene TRBV4-1 combines with J gene TRBJ1-1; tentative D call: TRBD1 (6 bases). CDR1 and CDR2 from the germline V gene are MGHRA and YSYEKL. This CDR3 spans 16 amino acids. V gave up 11 bases and J gave up 3 bases, with 25 bases separating them. The CDR3 is CASLGGGANGYTEAFF. In nucleotides, the CDR3 is TGCGCCTCCCTGGGGGGGGGCGCGAATGGGTACACTGAAGCTTTCTTT.

The chain is built from TRBV4-2 and TRBJ2-1; weak D call: TRBD2 (5 bases). Germline assignment: CDR1 LGHNA and CDR2 YNFKEQ. V shed 1 base and J shed 7 bases, with 11 bases lying between them. CDR3 length: 14 residues. CDR3 nucleotides: TGTGCCAGCAGCCAAGCTCCTCGGGGTAATGAGCAGTTCTTC. This codes for CASSQAPRGNEQFF.

The chain uses TRBV28 and TRBJ2-7; D gene unclear. CDR1 is MDHEN, CDR2 SYDVKM, per germline. The CDR3 runs 13 residues. V lost 6 bases, J lost 1 base, and 10 bases lay in between. The CDR3 sequence is CASSSRWSYEQYF. For the CDR3, the DNA is TGTGCCAGCAGCTCTCGTTGGTCCTACGAGCAGTACTTC.

The J gene is TRBJ2-2, the V gene TRBV10-3, with 7 bases lining up with TRBD2. CDR3 length equals 17 residues. Germline values: CDR1 ENHRY, CDR2 SYGVKD. Unmatched junction bases numbered 17, after V lost 6 bases and J lost 7 bases. CDR3 bases: TGTGCCATCAGACCACATATTACCGGGACTAAGGGCGGGGAGCTGTTTTTT. Protein: CAIRPHITGTKGGELFF.

Points on this clonotype: This sequence may be a read error, since a much larger clone differs from it by one base. The rearrangement links TRBV5-4 to TRBJ1-1, with 7 bases that match TRBD1. The germline V gene encodes CDR1 SGHNT and CDR2 YYREEE (reference sequence). The CDR3 is 14 residues long. V dropped 7 bases and J dropped 1; count of bases not matched to a gene: 7. As DNA, the CDR3 is TGTGCCAGCGGCCCCGGGACAGAGAACACTGAAGCTTTCTTT. It encodes CASGPGTENTEAFF.

The J gene is TRBJ2-5, the V gene TRBV4-1, with 8 bases that match TRBD2. Germline V gene data show CDR1 as MGHRA and CDR2 as YSYEKL. V was clipped by 2 bases and J by 9 bases; unmatched bases: 8. CDR3 length: 14 residues. The CDR3 loop is CASSQLAGTPSQYF. Written as DNA, the CDR3 is TGCGCCAGCAGCCAATTAGCGGGGACGCCGTCCCAGTACTTC.

This sequence joins TRBV20-1 and TRBJ1-5; D is ambiguous. V lost 0 bases, J lost 7 bases, and 7 bases lay in between. This CDR3 contains 12 residues. Germline lookup yields CDR1 DFQATT and CDR2 SNEGSKA (reference sequence). The CDR3 DNA reads TGCAGTGCTAGAGATTCCGGACAGCCCCAGCATTTT. This encodes CSARDSGQPQHF.

In its sample, this clonotype was seen a few times. The V gene is TRBV6-5, the J gene TRBJ2-5; no clear D gene. The V and J ends lost 2 bases and 5 bases respectively, with 9 bases between them. CDR1 is MNHEY, CDR2 SVGAGI, per germline. CDR3 length equals 13 residues. The CDR3 nucleotides are TGTGCCAGCAGTTACGGATTTCAGGAGACCCAGTACTTC. It translates to CASSYGFQETQYF.

CDR3 amino acids: CASSPGQGETKNIQYF. CDR3 in DNA: TGCGCCAGCAGCCCTGGACAGGGTGAGACCAAAAACATTCAGTACTTC. This chain uses TRBV5-1 with TRBJ2-4, with 8 bases matching TRBD1. The germline V gene encodes CDR1 SGHRS and CDR2 YFSETQ. This CDR3 is 16 amino acids long. Trimming removed 4 bases from V and 2 bases from J; junction bases left unmatched: 8.